Presented here are 19 T cell receptor beta chains from one specimen sequenced in a study of T cell repertoires in cytomegalovirus infection. Via MiXCR, TCRdb re-called the reads, giving one row per CDR3 protein. The sample has roughly 180,000 distinct CDR3 sequences; roughly 22% are singletons. For these receptors, no antigen is known. Here the sequenced sample was CD8+ T cells from cultured PBMCs, taken from culture after CMV antigen stimulation. The receptors come from a human donor in good health (CMV status not recorded). Some clones in this sample may be carry-over from other donors' samples.

This clonotype came up many times. The chain combines TRBV28 with TRBJ2-1; the D gene is possibly TRBD1 (6 bases). Germline lookup yields CDR1 MDHEN and CDR2 SYDVKM. This CDR3 is 13 amino acids long. V lost 6 bases to trimming and J lost 5 bases, with 11 bases between them. The CDR3 loop is CASRTDRNNEQFF. Written as DNA, the CDR3 is TGTGCCAGCAGAACGGACAGAAACAATGAGCAGTTCTTC. Supplemented by reference TRBV28 and TRBJ2-1, the full variable domain reads DVKVTQSSRYLVKRTGEKVFLECVQDMDHENMFWYRQDPGLGLRLIYFSYDVKMKEKGDIPEGYSVSREKKERFSLILESASTNQTSMYLCASRTDRNNEQFFGPGTRLTVL.

This clonotype was counted between two and nine times. The rearrangement links TRBV11-2 to TRBJ1-2; 10 nucleotides match TRBD1. CDR3 length equals 14 residues. V lost 4 bases to trimming and J lost 7 bases; unmatched junction nucleotides: 6. CDR1 is SGHAT and CDR2 is FQNNGV in the germline V gene. The CDR3 protein is CASSSHGTGAGYTF. Here the CDR3 DNA reads TGTGCCAGCAGCTCCCACGGGACAGGGGCTGGCTACACCTTC.

The chain couples TRBV6-1 to TRBJ1-2; possible D gene TRBD1, 5 bases. The germline gives CDR1 MNHNS, CDR2 SASEGT. This CDR3 has 15 amino acids. Trimming pared 3 bases from V and 2 bases from J, leaving 13 bases between. The chain's CDR3 is CASSDLLGPNYGYTF. The CDR3 bases are TGTGCCAGCAGTGACCTACTGGGGCCGAACTATGGCTACACCTTC.

This clonotype was observed a few times. The chain recombines TRBV12-3 or TRBV12-4 with TRBJ2-7, with D possibly matching TRBD2 (6 bases). Trimming cost V 2 bases and J 4 bases, with 12 bases left between them. The CDR3 contains 14 residues. CDR3 sequence: CASSLSSGDYEQYF. The CDR3 DNA reads as TGTGCCAGCAGTTTATCCTCGGGGGATTACGAGCAGTACTTC.

This clonotype has just one count. V is TRBV7-8 and J is TRBJ1-5; D is unclear. Germline CDR1 is SGHVS and CDR2 is FQNEAQ. The CDR3 length is 18 residues. V lost 5 bases, J lost 4 bases, and 24 bases lay in between. The CDR3 sequence is CASSLSGRQRVRNQPQHF. CDR3 DNA: TGTGCCAGCAGCCTCTCCGGGAGGCAGCGAGTCCGTAATCAGCCCCAGCATTTT. The complete variable domain, with remaining parts taken from reference TRBV7-8 and TRBJ1-5, reads GAGVSQSPRYKVAKRGQDVALRCDPISGHVSLFWYQQALGQGPEFLTYFQNEAQLDKSGLPSDRFFAERPEGSVSTLKIQRTQQEDSAVYLCASSLSGRQRVRNQPQHFGDGTRLSIL.

The chain employs TRBV6-6 and TRBJ1-6; the match to TRBD1 covers 9 bases. Trimming removed 6 bases from V and 5 bases from J; junction bases left unmatched: 8. The CDR3 loop spans 16 amino acids. Germline CDR1 reads MNHNY; CDR2 reads SVGAGI (reference sequence). The CDR3 region has the DNA TGTGCCAGCAGCTCACAGGGGGCGGATAATAATTCACCCCTCCACTTT. Protein product: CASSSQGADNNSPLHF.

Only a few counts were recorded for this clonotype. The genes are TRBV10-3 and TRBJ2-7; D gene uncertain. CDR1 and CDR2 from the germline V gene are ENHRY and SYGVKD. The germline V and J ends were trimmed by 0 bases and 4 bases, with 7 bases remaining between them. The CDR3 is 13 amino acids. The CDR3 spells CAISESLGYEQYF. CDR3 bases: TGTGCCATCAGTGAGTCGCTGGGGTACGAGCAGTACTTC.

This clonotype has more than one count but fewer than ten. CDR3 coding DNA: TGTGCCAGCAGCCCCCCAGGGGGAGGGGGAACTGAAGCTTTCTTT. It translates to CASSPPGGGGTEAFF. The chain recombines TRBV7-9 with TRBJ1-1; 7 bases match TRBD1. The V and J ends lost 5 bases and 5 bases, in that order; junction bases with no gene match: 11. The germline V gene has CDR1 SEHNR and CDR2 FQNEAQ (reference sequence). The length of the CDR3 is 15 residues. Combining the CDR3 with reference TRBV7-9 and TRBJ1-1 gives the whole variable domain DTGVSQNPRHKITKRGQNVTFRCDPISEHNRLYWYRQTLGQGPEFLTYFQNEAQLEKSRLLSDRFSAERPKGSFSTLEIQRTEQGDSAMYLCASSPPGGGGTEAFFGQGTRLTVV.

The chain recombines TRBV27 with TRBJ1-5; TRBD1 aligns across 8 bases. The germline V gene has CDR1 MNHEY and CDR2 SMNVEV (reference sequence). With V trimmed by 2 bases and J by 7 bases, 4 bases remained unmatched. CDR3 length: 14 residues. CDR3 region: CASSLSTGGQPQHF. The CDR3 DNA follows: TGTGCCAGCAGTTTAAGCACAGGGGGGCAGCCCCAGCATTTT.

The sample holds a few counts of this clonotype. The chain joins TRBV7-9 to TRBJ2-7; D not resolved. The germline gives CDR1 SEHNR, CDR2 FQNEAQ (reference sequence). The CDR3 sequence is 12 residues long. V lost 4 bases, J lost 6 bases, and 10 bases lay in between. The CDR3 DNA follows: TGTGCCAGCAGCTCCCCTACCGGCGAGCAGTACTTC. It yields the protein CASSSPTGEQYF.

This clonotype has just a few counts. The CDR3 DNA reads TGTGCCTCACAAGGTCAAGACTACGAGCAGTACTTC. Encoded protein: CASQGQDYEQYF. The V gene is TRBV7-9, the J gene TRBJ2-7, with D uncertain. Trimming pared 11 bases from V and 3 bases from J, leaving 14 bases between. The germline gives CDR1 SEHNR, CDR2 FQNEAQ (reference sequence). This CDR3 contains 12 residues.

This chain joins TRBV6-6 and TRBJ1-5; TRBD1 matches at 10 bases. Germline CDR1 reads MNHNY; CDR2 reads SVGAGI (reference sequence). Losses at the gene ends were 5 bases for V and 3 bases for J; bases not matched to a gene: 7. The CDR3 length is 16 residues. The CDR3 loop is CASSEADRGPNQPQHF. The CDR3, as DNA: TGTGCCAGCAGTGAGGCCGACAGGGGGCCCAATCAGCCCCAGCATTTT.

This chain connects TRBV10-3 to TRBJ1-2; D not certain. Trimming took 6 bases from V and 7 from J, leaving 9 bases between them. CDR1 ENHRY and CDR2 SYGVKD come from the germline V gene. The CDR3 extends over 11 amino acids. CDR3 amino acids: CAIRKLSGYTF. CDR3 coding DNA: TGTGCCATCAGAAAACTCTCTGGCTACACCTTC.

This clonotype was counted a few times. The gene calls are TRBV12-3 or TRBV12-4 and TRBJ1-2; D is uncertain. Between the trimmed V and J ends, which lost 4 bases and 9 bases, there was a span of 9 bases. The length of the CDR3 is 11 residues. This CDR3 reads CASSYPGSYTF. The CDR3 DNA reads TGTGCCAGCAGTTACCCCGGGAGCTACACCTTC.

This clonotype was counted once. The chain carries TRBV11-2 and TRBJ1-2; no definite D call. This CDR3 has 16 residues. The germline V gene has CDR1 SGHAT and CDR2 FQNNGV. The V end was cut by 1 base, the J end by 4 bases, with 16 bases between. CDR3 bases: TGTGCCAGCAGCTTAGTATCAGAAAGCCTTTTCTATGGCTACACCTTC. It is translated as CASSLVSESLFYGYTF.

This clonotype was seen more than once but under ten times. The rearrangement uses TRBV6-8 and TRBJ2-7; no reliable D call. Trimming took off 0 bases at V and 2 bases at J, with 8 bases between the two ends. The CDR3 extends over 14 amino acids. Germline V gene data show CDR1 as MNHGY and CDR2 as SAAAGT. The CDR3 reads CASSYSSLPYEQYF. The CDR3 coding sequence is TGTGCCAGCAGTTACTCGTCCCTGCCCTACGAGCAGTACTTC.

This clonotype came up a few times. The rearrangement joins TRBV6-2 or TRBV6-3 to TRBJ1-1, with D unresolved. The CDR3 is made up of 12 amino acids. The germline gives CDR1 MNHEY, CDR2 SVGEGT. Trimming left V 7 bases short and J 2 bases short, with 8 bases between. The CDR3 spells CASNWGNTEAFF. DNA for the CDR3: TGTGCCAGCAATTGGGGAAACACTGAAGCTTTCTTT.

This clonotype appeared a few times. The chain carries TRBV7-8 and TRBJ2-7; the match to TRBD1 covers 7 bases. Per the germline V gene, CDR1 is SGHVS and CDR2 is FQNEAQ. This CDR3 spans 16 amino acids. The trim removed 5 bases at V and 2 bases at J, leaving 12 bases unmatched. The CDR3 loop reads CASSHGKRTGAYEQYF. The DNA for the CDR3 is TGTGCCAGCAGCCATGGGAAAAGGACAGGAGCCTACGAGCAGTACTTC.

In its sample, this clonotype was seen many times. CDR3 in amino acids: CSARVPGGRFYGYTF. Here the CDR3 DNA reads TGCAGTGCTAGAGTTCCAGGGGGCCGTTTCTATGGCTACACCTTC. The genes are TRBV20-1 and TRBJ1-2; 8 bases match TRBD1. Trimming cost V 1 base and J 4 bases; bases outside gene matches: 8. Germline V gives CDR1 DFQATT, CDR2 SNEGSKA (reference sequence). The CDR3 is 15 residues long.